What follows describes a single T cell receptor (beta chain). Its antigen specificity is not known. No quality values exist for individual bases; no much larger clone is one base distant. Based on the germline V gene, the CDR1 and CDR2 sequences are MDHEN and SYDVKM. Cut back by 3 bases and 8 bases, the V and J ends lie 10 bases apart. The cysteine opens and the phenylalanine closes a CDR3 of 12 amino acids. Only the CDR3 portion is preserved as DNA: 36 bases, with reading frame beginning at the first base. The immunoSEQ Assay, a bias-controlled multiplex PCR, was used to amplify TCRbeta CDR3 regions from genomic DNA. In the source study's methods: The number of nucleated cells in each sample was estimated from the amplification of reference gene primers within the assay. To quantify the absolute abundance of each unique TCRbeta CDR3 rearrangement, sequence reads were collapsed and filtered. For each sample, productive Simpson clonality was calculated by taking the square root of Simpson's diversity index across productive rearrangements. TCRdb carries this immuneACCESS record with in-frame sequences only. Its versions omit some clonotypes, under half of them owing to an unresolved V gene in the studies checked, with the rest unexplained. That table furnishes V, J and clone size, whereas the DNA furnished D and trimming. The sample contains approximately 190,000 clones, about 85% of them found a single time. Together, the top ten hold just under 25% of the sample.

Enrolling through a virtual design, the prospective study's participants ranged in age from about 18 to 89 years and lived across about two dozen United States geographic areas. In the prospective study, cohorts were assigned on the basis of participant-reported clinical history obtained from a screening survey and a study questionnaire. Mobile phlebotomists in the prospective study collected whole blood, serum and a nasopharyngeal or oropharyngeal swab from every participant. Participants in the prospective study had the option to provide additional blood draws and questionnaires over an approximately two-month period. Before DNA extraction, blood samples from the prospective study were shipped at room temperature or frozen. This sample is part of a study of blood T cell repertoires in COVID-19 (dated by TCRdb to 2020 to 2022). About the study as a whole: Recovered participants in ImmuneRACE Cohort 3 were defined by two consecutive negative NP/OP PCR tests, clearance by a healthcare professional, or resolution of symptoms. Samples covering the acute and convalescent phases of COVID-19 were provided by collaborators in the United States, Italy and Spain. The prospective study material was composed of cDNA or gDNA derived from T cells, B-cell-depleted T cells, or PBMCs. Subjects who had been exposed to COVID-19, were actively infected with it, or had recovered from it provided the deeply sampled blood TCRbeta repertoires that made up the dataset. The repertoires were released in a freely available public database meant as a resource for research on the immune response to SARS-CoV-2. Samples were obtained from the ongoing ImmuneRACE study (first 160 participants) and from over a thousand subjects provided by 6 global collaborators. Sample metadata almost always included a de-identified subject ID, COVID-19 status, age in years and sex. Where available, HLA class I and class II types were obtained from metadata supplied by the sample provider rather than from assay-based typing.

Results the study describes overall, beyond this receptor: How much clinical and demographic metadata was included differed by source and by participant, and the metadata was provided uncurated.

The sequence derives from a woman aged 40 to 49 in a cohort exposed to, infected with or recovered from COVID-19 (not recorded which). The sample taken for sequencing was PBMCs or T cells enriched from blood (not recorded which). The chain is encoded by TRBV28 joined to TRBJ1-2, and TRBD1 may be the D gene, going by 5 matching bases. The CDR3 protein is CASSLVGQGYTF. The nucleotides read TGTGCCAGCAGTTTGGTGGGGCAGGGCTACACCTTC.